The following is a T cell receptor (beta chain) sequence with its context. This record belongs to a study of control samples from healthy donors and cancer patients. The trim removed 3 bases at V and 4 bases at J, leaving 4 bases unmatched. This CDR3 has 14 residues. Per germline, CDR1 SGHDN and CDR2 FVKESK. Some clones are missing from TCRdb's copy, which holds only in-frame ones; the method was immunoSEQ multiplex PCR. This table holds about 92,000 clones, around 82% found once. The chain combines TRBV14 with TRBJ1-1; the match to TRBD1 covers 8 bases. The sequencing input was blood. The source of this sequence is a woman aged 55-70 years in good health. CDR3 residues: CASSHRGLSTEAFF. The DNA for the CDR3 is TGTGCCAGCAGCCACAGGGGGCTTAGCACTGAAGCTTTCTTT.